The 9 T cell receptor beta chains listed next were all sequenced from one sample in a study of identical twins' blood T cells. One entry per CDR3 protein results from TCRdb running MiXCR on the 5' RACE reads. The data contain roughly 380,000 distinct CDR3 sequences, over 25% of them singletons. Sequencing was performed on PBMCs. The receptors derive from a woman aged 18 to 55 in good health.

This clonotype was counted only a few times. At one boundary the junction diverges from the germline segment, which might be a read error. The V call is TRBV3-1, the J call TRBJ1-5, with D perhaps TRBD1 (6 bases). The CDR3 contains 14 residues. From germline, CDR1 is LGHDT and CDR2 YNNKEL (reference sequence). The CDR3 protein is CASSTGIGNQPQRF. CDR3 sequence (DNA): TGTGCCAGCAGCACAGGGATTGGGAATCAGCCCCAGCGTTTT.

The CDR3 region has the DNA TGCAGCGTTGATGATGGACGGGCAAACTATGGCTACACCTTC. It translates to CSVDDGRANYGYTF. V is TRBV29-1 and J is TRBJ1-2, with no clear D. There are 14 residues in the CDR3. V lost 3 bases and J 2 bases, leaving 13 bases between the germline ends. Germline lookup yields CDR1 SQVTM and CDR2 ANQGSEA. The full variable domain, in which reference TRBV29-1 and TRBJ1-2 provide the parts outside the CDR3, is SAVISQKPSRDICQRGTSLTIQCQVDSQVTMMFWYRQQPGQSLTLIATANQGSEATYESGFVIDKFPISRPNLTFSTLTVSNMSPEDSSIYLCSVDDGRANYGYTFGSGTRLTVV.

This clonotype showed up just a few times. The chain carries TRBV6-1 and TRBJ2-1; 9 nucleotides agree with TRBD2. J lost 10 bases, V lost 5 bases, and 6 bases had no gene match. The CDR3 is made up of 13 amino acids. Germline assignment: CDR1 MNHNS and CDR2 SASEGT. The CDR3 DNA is TGTGCCAGCAGTAACATAGCGGGAGTGGAGCAGTTCTTC. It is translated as CASSNIAGVEQFF.

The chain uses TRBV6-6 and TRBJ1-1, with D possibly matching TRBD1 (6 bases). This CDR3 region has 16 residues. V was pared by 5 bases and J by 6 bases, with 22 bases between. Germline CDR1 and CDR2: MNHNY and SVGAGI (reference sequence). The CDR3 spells CASSLTSRDKAPEAFF. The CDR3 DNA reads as TGTGCCAGCAGTCTAACCTCCCGGGACAAGGCTCCTGAAGCTTTCTTT.

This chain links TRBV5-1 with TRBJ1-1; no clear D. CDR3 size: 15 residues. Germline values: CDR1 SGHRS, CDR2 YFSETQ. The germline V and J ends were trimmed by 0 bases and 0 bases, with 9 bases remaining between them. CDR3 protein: CASSLAGELNTEAFF. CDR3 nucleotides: TGCGCCAGCAGCTTGGCCGGGGAATTGAACACTGAAGCTTTCTTT.

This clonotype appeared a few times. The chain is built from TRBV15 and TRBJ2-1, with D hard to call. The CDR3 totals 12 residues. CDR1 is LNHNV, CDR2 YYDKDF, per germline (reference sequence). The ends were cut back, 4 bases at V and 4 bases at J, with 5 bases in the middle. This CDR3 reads CATSNRYNEQFF. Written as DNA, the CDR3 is TGTGCCACCAGCAACCGTTACAATGAGCAGTTCTTC. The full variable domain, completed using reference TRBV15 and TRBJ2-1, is DAMVIQNPRYQVTQFGKPVTLSCSQTLNHNVMYWYQQKSSQAPKLLFHYYDKDFNNEADTPDNFQSRRPNTSFCFLDIRSPGLGDTAMYLCATSNRYNEQFFGPGTRLTVL.

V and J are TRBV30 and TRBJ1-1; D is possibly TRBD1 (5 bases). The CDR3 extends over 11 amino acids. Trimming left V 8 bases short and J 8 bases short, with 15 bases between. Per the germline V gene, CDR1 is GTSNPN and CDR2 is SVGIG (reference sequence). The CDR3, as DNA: TGTGCCGGGGCGACAATAGAAGAAGCTTTCTTT. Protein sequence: CAGATIEEAFF.

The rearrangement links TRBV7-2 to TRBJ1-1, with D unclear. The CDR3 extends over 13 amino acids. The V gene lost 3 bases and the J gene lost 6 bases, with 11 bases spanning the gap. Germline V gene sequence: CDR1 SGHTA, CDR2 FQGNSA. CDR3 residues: CASSFGSGSEAFF. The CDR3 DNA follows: TGTGCCAGCAGCTTTGGGTCCGGGTCTGAAGCTTTCTTT.

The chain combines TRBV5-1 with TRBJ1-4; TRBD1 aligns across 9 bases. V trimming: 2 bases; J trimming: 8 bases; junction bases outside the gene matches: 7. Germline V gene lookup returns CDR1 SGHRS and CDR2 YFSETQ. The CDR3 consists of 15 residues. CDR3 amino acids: CASSFRQGGKEKLFF. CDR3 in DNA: TGCGCCAGCAGCTTCCGACAGGGGGGGAAGGAAAAACTGTTTTTT.